This entry lists 29 T cell receptor beta chains sequenced from one sample in a study of shared clonotypes between healthy human individuals. The table came from immunoSEQ multiplex PCR; TCRdb's copy has only in-frame clones and leaves some out. The sample holds about 2.2 million clones, around 95% seen once. CD45RO-negative, CCR7-selected cells formed the naive CD8 fraction, which excluded terminally differentiated effector memory CD45RA+ cells. Material: naive CD8+ T cells from PBMCs. The receptors were sampled from a man aged 18 to 30 in good health. Some clones in this sample may be carry-over from other donors' samples.

The chain couples TRBV6-5 to TRBJ2-7; unclear D gene. V lost 5 bases, J lost 0 bases, and 14 bases lay in between. Germline lookup yields CDR1 MNHEY and CDR2 SVGAGI. The CDR3 loop spans 15 amino acids. The CDR3 bases are TGTGCCAGCAGTCCGTCCTTCAGGAGCTCCTACGAGCAGTACTTC. Amino acid sequence: CASSPSFRSSYEQYF.

The V call is TRBV19, the J call TRBJ2-5; a weak D match, TRBD2 (5 bases). Germline V lookup: CDR1 LNHDA, CDR2 SQIVND (reference sequence). Deletions cut 5 bases from V and 4 bases from J, with 20 bases between. This CDR3 has 16 residues. CDR3 sequence reads: CASSSFGGGGRETQYF. Written as DNA, the CDR3 is TGTGCCAGTAGTTCCTTTGGCGGAGGAGGCAGAGAGACCCAGTACTTC.

The chain couples TRBV6-1 to TRBJ2-7; weak D call: TRBD1 (6 bases). Germline V lookup: CDR1 MNHNS, CDR2 SASEGT. The CDR3 extends over 15 amino acids. Trimming left V 3 bases short and J 6 bases short, with 18 bases between. The CDR3: CASSDHFTGFGEQYF. For the CDR3, the DNA is TGTGCCAGCAGTGACCACTTCACAGGGTTTGGCGAGCAGTACTTC.

The chain employs TRBV7-9 and TRBJ2-7, with 7 positions matching TRBD1. Germline V gene data show CDR1 as SEHNR and CDR2 as FQNEAQ (reference sequence). V trimming: 3 bases; J trimming: 2 bases; junction bases outside the gene matches: 4. The CDR3 length is 14 residues. CDR3 in DNA: TGTGCCAGCAGCTTGACAGGGATGGCCTACGAGCAGTACTTC. Its protein is CASSLTGMAYEQYF. Together with reference TRBV7-9 and TRBJ2-7, the CDR3 gives the full variable domain: DTGVSQNPRHKITKRGQNVTFRCDPISEHNRLYWYRQTLGQGPEFLTYFQNEAQLEKSRLLSDRFSAERPKGSFSTLEIQRTEQGDSAMYLCASSLTGMAYEQYFGPGTRLTVT.

The DNA of the CDR3 is TGCGCCAGCAGTGGGAACAGGGGTACCGGGGAGCTGTTTTTT. Protein product: CASSGNRGTGELFF. The chain combines TRBV10-2 with TRBJ2-2, with 7 bases that match TRBD1. This CDR3 has 14 residues. Looked up from germline, CDR1 is WSHSY and CDR2 is SAAADI. J was trimmed by 5 bases and V by 4 bases; bases with no gene match: 4.

The chain links TRBV4-3 to TRBJ2-5; D uncertain. This CDR3 spans 13 amino acids. Between the trimmed V and J ends, which lost 1 base and 5 bases, there was a span of 8 bases. Germline CDR1 reads LGHNA; CDR2 reads YSLEER. CDR3 DNA sequence: TGCGCCAGCAGCCAAGGCCTGGGGGAGACCCAGTACTTC. Protein product: CASSQGLGETQYF.

The chain joins TRBV19 to TRBJ2-2; D gene ambiguous. Germline values: CDR1 LNHDA, CDR2 SQIVND (reference sequence). The CDR3 totals 17 residues. V shed 4 bases and J shed 6 bases, with 21 bases lying between them. This CDR3 is CASSTHRTTTTPGELFF. The CDR3 DNA follows: TGTGCCAGTAGTACCCACCGCACGACCACGACGCCCGGGGAGCTGTTTTTT.

This chain uses TRBV13 with TRBJ2-5; D remains unclear. Trimming pared 5 bases from V and 1 base from J, leaving 8 bases between. Germline values: CDR1 PRHDT, CDR2 FYEKMQ (reference sequence). CDR3 size: 13 residues. CDR3 coding DNA: TGTGCCAGCAGCACCGGACGCCAAGAGACCCAGTACTTC. Residues: CASSTGRQETQYF. The full variable domain, with the rest looked up from reference TRBV13 and TRBJ2-5, is AAGVIQSPRHLIKEKRETATLKCYPIPRHDTVYWYQQGPGQDPQFLISFYEKMQSDKGSIPDRFSAQQFSDYHSELNMSSLELGDSALYFCASSTGRQETQYFGPGTRLLVL.

The chain joins TRBV18 to TRBJ2-5; no clear D. The J call may be incorrect, as the DNA end agrees better with TRBJ2-7. The CDR3 totals 13 residues. Germline CDR1 is KGHSH and CDR2 is LQKENI. This CDR3 reads CASSPAHSYEQYF. The CDR3 coding sequence is TGTGCCAGCTCGCCTGCCCACTCCTACGAGCAGTACTTC.

CDR3 sequence: CASSPKTPTALYGYTF. The DNA for the CDR3 is TGTGCCAGCAGCCCAAAGACACCTACCGCCCTCTATGGCTACACCTTC. The V and J genes are TRBV7-2 and TRBJ1-2, with unresolved D. Germline CDR1 SGHTA, CDR2 FQGNSA. CDR3 size: 16 residues. Trimming cost V 5 bases and J 4 bases, with 20 bases left between them.

This clone showed up just once. CDR3 residues: CASTEWSSSETQYF. CDR3 coding DNA: TGTGCCAGCACCGAATGGTCGTCTTCAGAGACCCAGTACTTC. The V gene is TRBV6-6, the J gene TRBJ2-5; unclear D gene. This CDR3 has 14 amino acids. Trimming removed 7 bases from V and 4 bases from J, with 16 bases in between. Per germline, CDR1 MNHNY and CDR2 SVGAGI (reference sequence).

This clone was recorded a few times. The chain is built from TRBV20-1 and TRBJ1-1; TRBD1 might be the D (6 bases). CDR1 is DFQATT, CDR2 SNEGSKA, per germline (reference sequence). V gave up 2 bases and J gave up 6 bases, with 7 bases separating them. This CDR3 is 11 amino acids long. The DNA for the CDR3 is TGCAGTGCTAGACAGGGGCCTGAAGCTTTCTTT. Protein: CSARQGPEAFF.

The chain joins TRBV7-9 to TRBJ1-1; possibly TRBD1 for D (5 bases). Germline-derived CDR1 and CDR2 are SEHNR and FQNEAQ (reference sequence). Trimming pared 3 bases from V and 4 bases from J, leaving 9 bases between. The CDR3 is made up of 13 amino acids. The CDR3 here is CASSFPGVTEAFF. In nucleotides, the CDR3 is TGTGCCAGCAGCTTCCCGGGGGTCACTGAAGCTTTCTTT. Full variable domain (outside the CDR3, taken from reference TRBV7-9 and TRBJ1-1): DTGVSQNPRHKITKRGQNVTFRCDPISEHNRLYWYRQTLGQGPEFLTYFQNEAQLEKSRLLSDRFSAERPKGSFSTLEIQRTEQGDSAMYLCASSFPGVTEAFFGQGTRLTVV.

The V gene is TRBV9, the J gene TRBJ1-4, with unresolved D. The V end lost 2 bases, the J end lost 5 bases, and 13 bases lay between the germline ends. CDR1 is SGDLS, CDR2 YYNGEE, per germline. This CDR3 has 15 residues. The CDR3 here is CASSVDDGDNEKLFF. In DNA form, the CDR3 reads TGTGCCAGCAGCGTGGACGACGGAGACAATGAAAAACTGTTTTTT.

The V call is TRBV27, the J call TRBJ1-1; D gene uncertain. The CDR3 spans 13 residues. Per the germline V gene, CDR1 is MNHEY and CDR2 is SMNVEV (reference sequence). Trimming removed 9 bases at V and 1 base at J, with 12 bases between. The DNA of the CDR3 is TGTGCCAGTAAAGGAGCCTGGAACACTGAAGCTTTCTTT. Its translation is CASKGAWNTEAFF.

This CDR3 reads CASSLDRASGGGEQFF. The CDR3 nucleotides are TGTGCCAGCAGCCTAGATCGGGCTAGCGGAGGGGGTGAGCAGTTCTTC. The rearrangement links TRBV4-2 to TRBJ2-1, with TRBD2 as a possible D gene (7 bases). Germline CDR1 reads LGHNA; CDR2 reads YNFKEQ. Trimming removed 4 bases at V and 9 bases at J, with 22 bases between. The CDR3 covers 16 residues.

The rearrangement uses TRBV28 and TRBJ1-5; D is perhaps TRBD1 (5 bases). Germline CDR1 reads MDHEN; CDR2 reads SYDVKM. V shed 6 bases and J shed 6 bases, with 15 bases lying between them. The CDR3 sequence is 14 residues long. CDR3 DNA: TGTGCCAGCAGCGAGCGGGGGGTGACTCAGCCCCAGCATTTT. Protein: CASSERGVTQPQHF. The whole variable domain, remainder taken from reference TRBV28 and TRBJ1-5, is DVKVTQSSRYLVKRTGEKVFLECVQDMDHENMFWYRQDPGLGLRLIYFSYDVKMKEKGDIPEGYSVSREKKERFSLILESASTNQTSMYLCASSERGVTQPQHFGDGTRLSIL.

V is TRBV29-1 and J is TRBJ2-5; a weak D match, TRBD1 (5 bases). The CDR3 sequence is 12 residues long. Germline loops: CDR1 SQVTM, CDR2 ANQGSEA. V was clipped by 3 bases and J by 10 bases, with 15 bases between them. DNA of the CDR3: TGCAGCGTTGACAATGGGGCAAGGGGCCAGTACTTC. Protein: CSVDNGARGQYF.

For the CDR3, the DNA is TGTGCCAGCAGCTCCGGTTCCGGGGAGCTGTTTTTT. Protein product: CASSSGSGELFF. The chain has TRBV5-4 and TRBJ2-2; no reliable D call. Germline CDR1 and CDR2: SGHNT and YYREEE (reference sequence). V lost 3 bases and J 6 bases, leaving 6 bases between the germline ends. CDR3 length: 12 amino acids. Full variable domain (remainder filled in from reference TRBV5-4 and TRBJ2-2): ETGVTQSPTHLIKTRGQQVTLRCSSQSGHNTVSWYQQALGQGPQFIFQYYREEENGRGNFPPRFSGLQFPNYSSELNVNALELDDSALYLCASSSGSGELFFGEGSRLTVL.

Concerning this clone: This same CDR3 is encoded by further DNA sequences in the sample. The V and J genes are TRBV14 and TRBJ2-1; D gene ambiguous. V lost 1 base and J lost 3, with 7 bases in between. The germline gives CDR1 SGHDN, CDR2 FVKESK. The CDR3 length is 14 residues. The CDR3 loop reads CASSQGYYYNEQFF. CDR3 coding DNA: TGTGCCAGCAGCCAAGGCTACTACTACAATGAGCAGTTCTTC.

This clone has only a few counts. V gene TRBV14 combines with J gene TRBJ2-7; D assignment may be TRBD1 or TRBD2 (5 bases each). This CDR3 is 14 amino acids long. Germline CDR1 reads SGHDN; CDR2 reads FVKESK. V was clipped by 1 base and J by 6 bases, with 13 bases between them. The CDR3 coding sequence is TGTGCCAGCAGCCAAGCAGGGTACGCGGGCGAGCAGTACTTC. Its translation: CASSQAGYAGEQYF.

The chain is built from TRBV5-1 and TRBJ2-5; 8 bases align to TRBD2. The length of the CDR3 is 14 residues. V lost 0 bases and J lost 3; bases outside the gene matches: 1. In germline, CDR1 is SGHRS, CDR2 YFSETQ. This chain's CDR3 is CASSLATSEETQYF. The DNA of the CDR3 is TGCGCCAGCAGCTTGGCGACTAGCGAAGAGACCCAGTACTTC.

This clone was picked up one time. The rearrangement links TRBV15 to TRBJ2-1; D remains ambiguous. This CDR3 has 13 amino acids. Germline V gene sequence: CDR1 LNHNV, CDR2 YYDKDF (reference sequence). V lost 9 bases, J lost 1 base, and 10 bases lay in between. The CDR3 loop reads CATQARSYNEQFF. As DNA, the CDR3 is TGTGCCACGCAGGCCCGGTCCTACAATGAGCAGTTCTTC.

J is TRBJ2-2 and V is TRBV9, with D perhaps matching TRBD1 or TRBD2 (5 bases each). The ends were cut back, 0 bases at V and 0 bases at J, with 15 bases in the middle. This CDR3 region has 18 residues. Per the germline V gene, CDR1 is SGDLS and CDR2 is YYNGEE. The CDR3 DNA follows: TGTGCCAGCAGCGTAGGGACCCCCCGGGGCCCGAACACCGGGGAGCTGTTTTTT. This translates into CASSVGTPRGPNTGELFF.

V gene TRBV7-9 combines with J gene TRBJ2-3; 13 bases map to TRBD2. The CDR3 covers 18 residues. The V gene's germline CDR1 is SEHNR and CDR2 FQNEAQ (reference sequence). Trimming cost V 4 bases and J 4 bases; bases outside gene matches: 11. CDR3 residues: CASSSPRGLAGKSDTQYF. CDR3 bases: TGTGCCAGCAGCTCCCCTAGGGGACTAGCGGGAAAATCAGATACGCAGTATTTT.

The chain links TRBV5-8 to TRBJ2-1, with unresolved D. The CDR3 runs to 12 residues. Germline CDR1 and CDR2: SGHTS and YDEGEE. The ends were cut back, 3 bases at V and 5 bases at J, with 6 bases in the middle. CDR3 residues: CASSSDDNEQFF. The CDR3 DNA sequence: TGTGCCAGCAGCTCCGACGACAATGAGCAGTTCTTC.

The chain joins TRBV4-1 to TRBJ2-1; 14 bases fit TRBD2. The CDR3 contains 16 residues. CDR1 and CDR2 from the germline V gene are MGHRA and YSYEKL. Losses at the gene ends were 4 bases for V and 9 bases for J; bases not matched to a gene: 8. As DNA, the CDR3 is TGCGCCAGCAGCCTCCTAGGACTAGCGGGAGGAGGTGAGCAGTTCTTC. It translates to CASSLLGLAGGGEQFF.

As concerns this clone: This may come from a read error, since a much larger clone is one base off. At the DNA level, this CDR3 is encoded by other sequences in the same sample as well. This rearrangement joins TRBV7-9 to TRBJ2-7; D is undetermined. V lost 2 bases, J lost 4 bases, and 3 bases lay in between. CDR1 and CDR2 from the germline V gene are SEHNR and FQNEAQ (reference sequence). The CDR3 has 11 amino acids. CDR3 sequence: CASSLNYEQYF. DNA of the CDR3: TGTGCCAGCAGCTTAAATTACGAGCAGTACTTC.

The chain employs TRBV5-6 and TRBJ1-1; D is ambiguous. Deletions cut 0 bases from V and 9 bases from J, with 12 bases between. Germline CDR1 SGHDT, CDR2 YYEEEE. CDR3 length: 13 residues. In nucleotides, the CDR3 is TGTGCCAGCAGCTTGGCCTCTGGAATCAAAGCTTTCTTT. It codes for CASSLASGIKAFF.